This TCR beta chain is drawn from a study of regulatory T cells in long-lasting Graves disease. Library construction for TCR beta used iRepertoire HTBI primers and Arm-PCR of CDR3 regions. Via MiXCR, TCRdb re-called the multiplex PCR reads, giving one row per CDR3 protein. The top ten hold about a sixth of the sample, which has 350,000 to 550,000 distinct CDR3 sequences, 12% to 15% seen once. Described time point: newly diagnosed GD, antithyroid drugs for less than 3 months. TCR sequences were obtained from RNA taken from PBMCs. V was pared by 2 bases and J by 2 bases, with 10 bases between. The CDR3 has 14 amino acids. Germline CDR1 reads SGHVS; CDR2 reads FQNEAQ. In its sample, this clonotype was seen many times. The same specimen was also included in a second study, on T cells in Graves' hyperthyroidism and ophthalmopathy.

The genes are TRBV7-8 and TRBJ2-7; maybe TRBD2 (5 bases). Specimen: peripheral blood mononuclear cells (PBMCs), collected at new diagnosis, from a patient treated with antithyroid drugs. The receptor was derived from a woman aged 45-65 years with Graves disease. Written as DNA, the CDR3 is TGTGCCAGCAGCTTATCTTTCGGGACCTACGAGCAGTACTTC. It specifies CASSLSFGTYEQYF.